This T cell receptor (beta chain) was profiled in a study of beta chain features in type 1 diabetes. Study context: Patients were similar to healthy donors in age and gender (as well as in cell yields).

General observations from the study: Lower insertion and higher deletion counts appeared at VDJ junctions in type 1 diabetes patients. Shorter TCRB CDR3s, moderately but significantly so, were found in Type 1 diabetes patients in all four CD4+ subsets. Naive, central memory and Treg TCRB repertoires seemed to resemble each other more closely in patients than they did in healthy donors.

V gave up 3 bases and J gave up 0 bases, with 11 bases separating them. Germline loops: CDR1 SNHLY, CDR2 FYNNEI. This CDR3 spans 15 amino acids. Since all of the isolated RNA was reverse transcribed, expressed TCRB transcripts were what got sequenced. Using immunoSEQ multiplex PCR, the repertoire was profiled, and TCRdb retains in-frame clones only, with some absent. The sample lists over 200,000 clones; about a tenth were seen once. In this sample, this clone turned up a few times. The target antigen is unknown. Stem cell-like memory, regulatory, central memory and naive CD4+ cells were sorted via CD45RO/CCR7/CD25/CD127/CD95/CD27.

The rearrangement joins TRBV2 to TRBJ1-2; D is ambiguous. The sequenced sample consisted of naive CD4+ T cells from blood. This receptor was taken from a man aged 25 to 40 with type 1 diabetes. The CDR3 DNA is TGTGCCAGCAGTGAGGGCGCCTCGGCTAACTATGGCTACACCTTC. Protein product: CASSEGASANYGYTF. Variable domain in full (rest from reference TRBV2 and TRBJ1-2): EPEVTQTPSHQVTQMGQEVILRCVPISNHLYFYWYRQILGQKVEFLVSFYNNEISEKSEIFDDQFSVERPDGSNFTLKIRSTKLEDSAMYFCASSEGASANYGYTFGSGTRLTVV.